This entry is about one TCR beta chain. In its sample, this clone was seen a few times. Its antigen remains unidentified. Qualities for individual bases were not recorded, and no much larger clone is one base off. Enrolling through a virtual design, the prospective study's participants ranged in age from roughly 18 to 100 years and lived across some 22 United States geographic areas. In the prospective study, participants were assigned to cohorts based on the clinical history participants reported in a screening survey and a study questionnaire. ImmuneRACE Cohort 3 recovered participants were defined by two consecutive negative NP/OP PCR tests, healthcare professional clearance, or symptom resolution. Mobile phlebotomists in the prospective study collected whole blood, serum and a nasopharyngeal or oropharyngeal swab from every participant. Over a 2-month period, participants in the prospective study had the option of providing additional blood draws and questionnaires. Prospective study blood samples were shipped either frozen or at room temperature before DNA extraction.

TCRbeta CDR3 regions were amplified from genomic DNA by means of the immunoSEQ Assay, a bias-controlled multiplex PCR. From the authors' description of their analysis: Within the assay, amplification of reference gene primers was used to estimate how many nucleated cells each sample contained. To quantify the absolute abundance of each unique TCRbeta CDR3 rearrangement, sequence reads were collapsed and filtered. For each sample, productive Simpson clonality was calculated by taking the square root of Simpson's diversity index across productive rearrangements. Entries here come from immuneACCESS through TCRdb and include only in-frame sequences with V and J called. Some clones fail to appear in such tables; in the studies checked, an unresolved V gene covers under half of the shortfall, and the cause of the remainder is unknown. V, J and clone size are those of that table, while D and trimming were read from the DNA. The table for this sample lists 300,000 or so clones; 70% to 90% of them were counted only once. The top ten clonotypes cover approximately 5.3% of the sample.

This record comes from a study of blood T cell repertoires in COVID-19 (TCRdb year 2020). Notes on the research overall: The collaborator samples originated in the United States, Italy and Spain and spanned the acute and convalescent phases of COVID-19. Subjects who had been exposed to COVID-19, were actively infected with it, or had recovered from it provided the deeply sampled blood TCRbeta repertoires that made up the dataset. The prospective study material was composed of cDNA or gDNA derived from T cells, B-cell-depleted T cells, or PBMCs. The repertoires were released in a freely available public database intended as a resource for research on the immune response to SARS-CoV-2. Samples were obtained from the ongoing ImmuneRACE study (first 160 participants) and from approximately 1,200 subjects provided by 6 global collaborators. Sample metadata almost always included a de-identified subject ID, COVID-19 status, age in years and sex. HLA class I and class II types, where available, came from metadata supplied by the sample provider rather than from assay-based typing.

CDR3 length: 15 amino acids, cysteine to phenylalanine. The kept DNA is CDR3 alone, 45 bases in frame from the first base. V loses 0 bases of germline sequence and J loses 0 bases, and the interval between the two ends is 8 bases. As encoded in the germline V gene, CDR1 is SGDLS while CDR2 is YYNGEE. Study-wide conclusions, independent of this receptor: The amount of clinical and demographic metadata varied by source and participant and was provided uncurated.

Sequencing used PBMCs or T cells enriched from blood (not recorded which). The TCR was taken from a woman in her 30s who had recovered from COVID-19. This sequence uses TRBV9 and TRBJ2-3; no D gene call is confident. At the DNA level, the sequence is TGTGCCAGCAGCGTAGCGGCACAGAGCACAGATACGCAGTATTTT. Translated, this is CASSVAAQSTDTQYF. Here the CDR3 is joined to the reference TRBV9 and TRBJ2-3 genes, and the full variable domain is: DSGVTQTPKHLITATGQRVTLRCSPRSGDLSVYWYQQSLDQGLQFLIQYYNGEERAKGNILERFSAQQFPDLHSELNLSSLELGDSALYFCASSVAAQSTDTQYFGPGTRLTVL.